A single sample gave rise to the 15 T cell receptor beta chains below, sequenced in a study of cytomegalovirus exposure and HLA in healthy donors. In the PCR, 60 Vbeta and 13 Jbeta primers were used. The data were produced by immunoSEQ multiplex PCR, yet TCRdb's version contains in-frame clones alone and is incomplete. The table records about 140,000 clones, roughly 80% of them present only once. Sequencing was carried out using PBMCs. Receptor source: a male donor in good health and CMV-seronegative.

This clone was seen only once. This chain connects TRBV7-2 to TRBJ1-4, with TRBD1 matching 12 bases. V shed 1 base, J shed 8 bases, and the junction held 8 bases outside the gene matches. Germline lookup yields CDR1 SGHTA and CDR2 FQGNSA. The CDR3 runs to 17 residues. CDR3 sequence (DNA): TGTGCCAGCAGCTTAGTCGGGACAGGGGGCGGCCTCGAAAAACTGTTTTTT. Translation: CASSLVGTGGGLEKLFF.

The chain joins TRBV6-6 to TRBJ1-1; D is unresolved. The CDR3 length is 12 residues. CDR1 MNHNY and CDR2 SVGAGI come from the germline V gene (reference sequence). Trimming cost V 5 bases and J 3 bases, with 7 bases left between them. CDR3 bases: TGTGCCAGCAGTCGTCTAGACACTGAAGCTTTCTTT. Encoded protein: CASSRLDTEAFF.

J is TRBJ1-1 and V is TRBV5-1; no clear D gene. From germline, CDR1 is SGHRS and CDR2 YFSETQ. Between the trimmed V and J ends, which lost 0 bases and 1 base, there was a span of 7 bases. The CDR3 spans 14 residues. In DNA, the CDR3 is TGCGCCAGCAGCTTGGTTGCGGGGAACACTGAAGCTTTCTTT. This gives the protein CASSLVAGNTEAFF.

The V gene is TRBV29-1, the J gene TRBJ2-3; no clear D gene. The V gene's germline CDR1 is SQVTM and CDR2 ANQGSEA. The CDR3 runs to 12 residues. V was clipped by 7 bases and J by 1 base, with 9 bases between them. CDR3: CSARGGTDTQYF. The CDR3 coding sequence is TGCAGCGCCCGAGGTGGCACAGATACGCAGTATTTT.

The genes are TRBV7-2 and TRBJ1-4, with TRBD1 identical over 8 bases. The CDR3 contains 15 residues. V dropped 6 bases and J dropped 8; count of bases not matched to a gene: 11. CDR1 is SGHTA and CDR2 is FQGNSA in the germline V gene. CDR3 nucleotide sequence: TGTGCCAGCAGACCTCCAGGGGGCAGAATGGAAAAACTGTTTTTT. Its translation is CASRPPGGRMEKLFF. Full variable domain (missing parts from reference TRBV7-2 and TRBJ1-4): GAGVSQSPSNKVTEKGKDVELRCDPISGHTALYWYRQSLGQGLEFLIYFQGNSAPDKSGLPSDRFSAERTGGSVSTLTIQRTQQEDSAVYLCASRPPGGRMEKLFFGSGTQLSVL.

This chain links TRBV10-3 with TRBJ1-2; 9 nucleotides match TRBD1. Per germline, CDR1 ENHRY and CDR2 SYGVKD. V lost 6 bases, J lost 4 bases, and 9 bases stayed unmatched. The CDR3 totals 15 residues. CDR3 nucleotides: TGTGCCATCAGGGAAGGGACAGGGAAGGCCTATGGCTACACCTTC. Translating gives CAIREGTGKAYGYTF.

The chain combines TRBV6-1 with TRBJ1-2; D is unresolved. The CDR3 totals 15 residues. V dropped 7 bases and J dropped 0 bases, with 15 bases sitting between them. Germline V gene data show CDR1 as MNHNS and CDR2 as SASEGT. The CDR3 region has the DNA TGTGCCAGCAAAGTCACCGGAGCAGCTAACTATGGCTACACCTTC. Residues: CASKVTGAANYGYTF.

The chain has TRBV27 and TRBJ1-4; 9 bases agree with TRBD1. Per germline, CDR1 MNHEY and CDR2 SMNVEV (reference sequence). This CDR3 has 14 amino acids. The V segment lost 4 bases and the J segment 8 bases; nucleotides outside the gene matches: 5. The CDR3 sequence is CASSYRQGGEKLFF. CDR3 sequence (DNA): TGTGCCAGCAGTTATCGACAGGGGGGGGAAAAACTGTTTTTT.

The chain links TRBV7-8 to TRBJ2-7, with a possible D match to TRBD2 (5 bases). The CDR3 spans 13 residues. V was shortened by 1 base and J by 6 bases, with 10 bases between the two germline ends. The germline gives CDR1 SGHVS, CDR2 FQNEAQ. The CDR3 nucleotides read TGTGCCAGCAGCTTAGTAGCGTGGGGCGAGCAGTACTTC. It encodes CASSLVAWGEQYF.

The chain carries TRBV4-1 and TRBJ2-7; 8 bases fit TRBD1. V dropped 1 base and J dropped 3; count of bases not matched to a gene: 11. Per the germline V gene, CDR1 is MGHRA and CDR2 is YSYEKL. There are 17 residues in the CDR3. This CDR3 reads CASSQGLGDRRLYEQYF. The CDR3 DNA sequence: TGCGCCAGCAGCCAAGGGTTAGGGGACAGGCGTCTCTACGAGCAGTACTTC.

This rearrangement joins TRBV15 to TRBJ2-3; tentatively, D is TRBD2 (5 bases). This CDR3 has 14 residues. Trimming took off 3 bases at V and 5 bases at J, with 12 bases between the two ends. Germline assignment: CDR1 LNHNV and CDR2 YYDKDF (reference sequence). As DNA, the CDR3 is TGTGCCACCAGCAGGCCTAGCAGCGGAGATACGCAGTATTTT. This gives the protein CATSRPSSGDTQYF. The full variable domain, in which reference TRBV15 and TRBJ2-3 provide the parts outside the CDR3, is DAMVIQNPRYQVTQFGKPVTLSCSQTLNHNVMYWYQQKSSQAPKLLFHYYDKDFNNEADTPDNFQSRRPNTSFCFLDIRSPGLGDTAMYLCATSRPSSGDTQYFGPGTRLTVL.

This clone came up a few times. The chain employs TRBV14 and TRBJ2-7; 7 nucleotides agree with TRBD2. The junction had 5 bases not matched to a gene; V was cut back by 5 bases and J by 4 bases. This CDR3 has 13 residues. Germline lookup yields CDR1 SGHDN and CDR2 FVKESK. CDR3 residues: CASSLMRGYEQYF. As DNA, the CDR3 is TGTGCCAGCAGCTTAATGCGGGGGTACGAGCAGTACTTC. The full variable domain, its missing parts supplied by reference TRBV14 and TRBJ2-7, is EAGVTQFPSHSVIEKGQTVTLRCDPISGHDNLYWYRRVMGKEIKFLLHFVKESKQDESGMPNNRFLAERTGGTYSTLKVQPAELEDSGVYFCASSLMRGYEQYFGPGTRLTVT.

This clone was seen a handful of times. This chain connects TRBV7-9 to TRBJ2-7, with D tentatively TRBD1 (6 bases). Germline assignment: CDR1 SEHNR and CDR2 FQNEAQ (reference sequence). There are 14 residues in the CDR3. Trimming left V 5 bases short and J 2 bases short, with 13 bases between. The DNA for the CDR3 is TGTGCCAGCAGCGCCCGGACAGCCGCCTACGAGCAGTACTTC. Its translation is CASSARTAAYEQYF.

The V call is TRBV6-1, the J call TRBJ2-7; perhaps TRBD1 as D (6 bases). In germline, CDR1 is MNHNS, CDR2 SASEGT. V was clipped by 8 bases and J by 1 base, with 18 bases between them. The CDR3 totals 15 residues. Written as DNA, the CDR3 is TGTGCCAGCGACGGATACGACAGGAGGTCCTACGAGCAGTACTTC. This translates into CASDGYDRRSYEQYF.

CDR3 residues: CASSPGTDRSNYGYTF. For the CDR3, the DNA is TGTGCCAGCAGCCCCGGGACAGACCGATCTAACTATGGCTACACCTTC. The chain links TRBV11-1 to TRBJ1-2; 7 bases are shared with TRBD1. Germline trimming cut 5 bases from V and 0 bases from J; bases unmatched to any gene: 9. The CDR3 consists of 16 residues. CDR1 is SGHAT and CDR2 is FQDESV in the germline V gene (reference sequence).